This T cell receptor (beta chain) was observed in a study of cytomegalovirus exposure and HLA in healthy donors. This table comes from immunoSEQ multiplex PCR, and its TCRdb copy is limited to in-frame clones, with some not included. Altogether some 170,000 clones are present, roughly 90% being singletons, with the ten largest covering 10%. Regarding this clone: The antigen is not known.

Germline CDR1 SEHNR, CDR2 FQNEAQ (reference sequence). V lost 4 bases, J lost 2 bases, and 9 bases lay in between. This CDR3 has 14 amino acids. Study-level findings and limits: In the 95 to 150 validation repertoires, a later analysis found that first-cohort TCR clusters tended to co-occur. The classifier, whose performance was assessed in both the original and validation cohorts, reportedly diagnosed cytomegalovirus status with high specificity and sensitivity. Testing in vitro showed a few CMV-associated chains specific for CMV antigens.

Sequenced material: PBMCs. The receptor comes from a woman under 30 in good health and CMV-seropositive. The chain has TRBV7-9 and TRBJ2-1, with TRBD2 as a possible D gene (5 bases). In DNA form, the CDR3 reads TGTGCCAGCAGCTCATCCGGGGCCTACAATGAGCAGTTCTTC. Residues: CASSSSGAYNEQFF.